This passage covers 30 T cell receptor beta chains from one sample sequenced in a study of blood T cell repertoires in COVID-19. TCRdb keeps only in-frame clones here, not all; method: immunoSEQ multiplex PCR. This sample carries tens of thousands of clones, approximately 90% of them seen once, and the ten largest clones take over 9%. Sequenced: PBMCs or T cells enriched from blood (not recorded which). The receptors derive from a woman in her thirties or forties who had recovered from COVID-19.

CDR3 in amino acids: CASSQVFGTGNHGELFF. In DNA form, the CDR3 reads TGCGCCAGCAGCCAAGTTTTCGGGACAGGGAACCACGGGGAGCTGTTTTTT. The V gene is TRBV4-1, the J gene TRBJ2-2, with 9 bases lining up with TRBD1. V lost 1 base and J lost 7; bases outside the gene matches: 10. Germline V gene data show CDR1 as MGHRA and CDR2 as YSYEKL. The length of the CDR3 is 17 residues.

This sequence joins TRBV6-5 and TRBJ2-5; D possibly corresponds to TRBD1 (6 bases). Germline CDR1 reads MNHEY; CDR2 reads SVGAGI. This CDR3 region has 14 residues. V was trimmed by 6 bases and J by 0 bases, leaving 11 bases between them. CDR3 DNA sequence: TGTGCCAGCAGATTTAACAGGGACCAAGAGACCCAGTACTTC. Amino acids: CASRFNRDQETQYF.

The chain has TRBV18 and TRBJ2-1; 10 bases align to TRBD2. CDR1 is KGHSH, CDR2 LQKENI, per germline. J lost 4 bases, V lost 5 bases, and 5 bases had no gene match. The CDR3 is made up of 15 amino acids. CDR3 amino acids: CASSLAGGIYNEQFF. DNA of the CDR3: TGTGCCAGCTCATTAGCGGGGGGTATATACAATGAGCAGTTCTTC.

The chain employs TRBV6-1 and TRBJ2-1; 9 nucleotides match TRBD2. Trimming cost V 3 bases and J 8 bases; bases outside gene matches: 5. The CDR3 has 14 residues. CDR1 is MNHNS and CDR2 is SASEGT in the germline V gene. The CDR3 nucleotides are TGTGCCAGCAGTGATAGCGGGGGTGGGGATGAGCAGTTCTTC. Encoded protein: CASSDSGGGDEQFF.

This chain's CDR3 is CASSWGGGTEAFF. CDR3 sequence (DNA): TGTGCCAGCAGTTGGGGGGGAGGCACTGAAGCTTTCTTT. This rearrangement joins TRBV6-5 to TRBJ1-1; TRBD1 is a possible D gene (5 bases). CDR3 size: 13 residues. Trimming stripped 4 bases from V and 4 bases from J, with 10 bases between. The germline gives CDR1 MNHEY, CDR2 SVGAGI.

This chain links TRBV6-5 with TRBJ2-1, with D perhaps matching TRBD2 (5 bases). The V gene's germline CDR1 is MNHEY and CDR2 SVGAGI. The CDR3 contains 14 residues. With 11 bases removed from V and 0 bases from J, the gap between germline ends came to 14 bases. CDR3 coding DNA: TGTGCCTGCTCGGGGTCGAGCTCCTACAATGAGCAGTTCTTC. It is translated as CACSGSSSYNEQFF.

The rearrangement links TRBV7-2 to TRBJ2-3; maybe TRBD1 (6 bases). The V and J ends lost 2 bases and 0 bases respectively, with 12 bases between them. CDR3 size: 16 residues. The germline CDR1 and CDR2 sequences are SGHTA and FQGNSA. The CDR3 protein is CASSLNRVRSTDTQYF. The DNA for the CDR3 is TGTGCCAGCAGCTTAAACAGGGTACGGAGCACAGATACGCAGTATTTT.

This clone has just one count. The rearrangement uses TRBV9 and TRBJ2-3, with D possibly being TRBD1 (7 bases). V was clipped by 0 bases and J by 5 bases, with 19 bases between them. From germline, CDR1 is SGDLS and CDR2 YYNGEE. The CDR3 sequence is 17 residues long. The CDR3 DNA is TGTGCCAGCAGCGTAGTGGGTTCGCAGGGGGGAAGAGATACGCAGTATTTT. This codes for CASSVVGSQGGRDTQYF. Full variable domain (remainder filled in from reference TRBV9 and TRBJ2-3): DSGVTQTPKHLITATGQRVTLRCSPRSGDLSVYWYQQSLDQGLQFLIQYYNGEERAKGNILERFSAQQFPDLHSELNLSSLELGDSALYFCASSVVGSQGGRDTQYFGPGTRLTVL.

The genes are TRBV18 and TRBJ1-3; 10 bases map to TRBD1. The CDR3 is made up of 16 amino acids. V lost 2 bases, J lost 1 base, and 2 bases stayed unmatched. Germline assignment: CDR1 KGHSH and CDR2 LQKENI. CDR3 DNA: TGTGCCAGCTCACCAGGGACAGGGGCTTCTGGAAACACCATATATTTT. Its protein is CASSPGTGASGNTIYF.

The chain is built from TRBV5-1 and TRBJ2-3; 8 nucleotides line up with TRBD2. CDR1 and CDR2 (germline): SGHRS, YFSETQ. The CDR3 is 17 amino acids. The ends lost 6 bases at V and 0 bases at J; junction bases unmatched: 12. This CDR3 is CASTPGVAGTSTDTQYF. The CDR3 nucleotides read TGCGCCAGCACCCCGGGGGTAGCGGGGACTAGCACAGATACGCAGTATTTT.

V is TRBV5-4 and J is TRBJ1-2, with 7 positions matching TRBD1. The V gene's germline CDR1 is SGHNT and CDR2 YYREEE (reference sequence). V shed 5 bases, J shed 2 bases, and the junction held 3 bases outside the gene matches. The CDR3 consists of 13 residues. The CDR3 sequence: CASREQGNYGYTF. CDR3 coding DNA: TGTGCCAGCAGGGAACAGGGGAACTATGGCTACACCTTC.

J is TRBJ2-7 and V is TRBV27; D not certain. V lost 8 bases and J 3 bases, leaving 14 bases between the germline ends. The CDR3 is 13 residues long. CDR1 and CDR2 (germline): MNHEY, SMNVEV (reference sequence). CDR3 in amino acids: CASRSAGIYEQYF. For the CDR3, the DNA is TGTGCCAGCCGTTCGGCAGGTATCTACGAGCAGTACTTC.

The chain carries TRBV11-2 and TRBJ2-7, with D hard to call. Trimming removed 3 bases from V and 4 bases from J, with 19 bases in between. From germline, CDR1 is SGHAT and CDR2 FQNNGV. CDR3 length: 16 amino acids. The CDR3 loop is CASSFTMAGLFYEQYF. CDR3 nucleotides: TGTGCCAGCAGCTTCACCATGGCAGGTCTATTTTACGAGCAGTACTTC.

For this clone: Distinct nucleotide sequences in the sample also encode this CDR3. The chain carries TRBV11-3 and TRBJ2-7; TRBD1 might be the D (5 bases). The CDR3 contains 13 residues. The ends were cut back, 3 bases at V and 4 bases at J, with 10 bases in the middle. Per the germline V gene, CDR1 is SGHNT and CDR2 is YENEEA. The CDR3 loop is CASSFRTSYEQYF. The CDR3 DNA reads TGTGCCAGCAGCTTCCGGACATCTTACGAGCAGTACTTC.

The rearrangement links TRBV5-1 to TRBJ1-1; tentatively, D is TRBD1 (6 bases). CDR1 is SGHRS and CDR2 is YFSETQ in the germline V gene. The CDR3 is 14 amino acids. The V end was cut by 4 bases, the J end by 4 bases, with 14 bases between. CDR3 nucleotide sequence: TGCGCCAGCAGCCGGCAGGGGCAGAGCACTGAAGCTTTCTTT. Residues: CASSRQGQSTEAFF.

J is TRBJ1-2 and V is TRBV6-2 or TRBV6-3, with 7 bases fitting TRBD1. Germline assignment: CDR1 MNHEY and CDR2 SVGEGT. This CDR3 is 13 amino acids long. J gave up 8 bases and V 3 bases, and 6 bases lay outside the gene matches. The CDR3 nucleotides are TGTGCCAGCAGTTATATGAGGGGGCAAGGCTACACCTTC. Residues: CASSYMRGQGYTF.

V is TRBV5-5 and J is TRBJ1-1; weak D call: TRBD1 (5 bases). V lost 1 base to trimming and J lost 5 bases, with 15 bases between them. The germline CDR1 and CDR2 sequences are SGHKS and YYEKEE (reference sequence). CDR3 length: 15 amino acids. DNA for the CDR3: TGTGCCAGCAGCTTGTTGTTTGGGGGGTTTACTGAAGCTTTCTTT. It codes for CASSLLFGGFTEAFF.

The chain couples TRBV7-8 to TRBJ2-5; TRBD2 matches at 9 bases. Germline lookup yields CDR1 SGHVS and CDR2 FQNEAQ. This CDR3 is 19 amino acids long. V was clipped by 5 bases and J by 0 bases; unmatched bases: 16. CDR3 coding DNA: TGTGCCAGCAGCCCTTCTCGGCCGACTAGCGGAAAGTACCAAGAGACCCAGTACTTC. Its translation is CASSPSRPTSGKYQETQYF.

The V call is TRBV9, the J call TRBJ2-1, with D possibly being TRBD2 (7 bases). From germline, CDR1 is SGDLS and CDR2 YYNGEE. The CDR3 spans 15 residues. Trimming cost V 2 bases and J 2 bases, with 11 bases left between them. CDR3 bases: TGTGCCAGCAGCGTTGGCGGGGGCGCCTACAATGAGCAGTTCTTC. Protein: CASSVGGGAYNEQFF.

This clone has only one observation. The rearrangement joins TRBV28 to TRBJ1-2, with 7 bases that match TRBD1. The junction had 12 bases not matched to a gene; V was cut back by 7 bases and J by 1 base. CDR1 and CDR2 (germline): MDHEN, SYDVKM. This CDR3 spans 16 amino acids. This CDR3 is CASTSPRDSFNYGYTF. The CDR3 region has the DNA TGTGCCAGCACTTCCCCCCGGGACAGCTTTAACTATGGCTACACCTTC.

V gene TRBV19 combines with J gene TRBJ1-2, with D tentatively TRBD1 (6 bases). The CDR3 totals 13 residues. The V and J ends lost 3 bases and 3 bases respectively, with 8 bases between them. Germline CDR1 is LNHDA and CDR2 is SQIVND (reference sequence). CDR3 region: CASSMAGDYGYTF. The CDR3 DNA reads TGTGCCAGTAGTATGGCAGGGGACTATGGCTACACCTTC.

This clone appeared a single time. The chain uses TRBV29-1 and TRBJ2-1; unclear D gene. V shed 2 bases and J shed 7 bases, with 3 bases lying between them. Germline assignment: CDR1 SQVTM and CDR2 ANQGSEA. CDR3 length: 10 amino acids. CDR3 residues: CSVELNEQFF. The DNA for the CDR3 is TGCAGCGTTGAACTGAATGAGCAGTTCTTC.

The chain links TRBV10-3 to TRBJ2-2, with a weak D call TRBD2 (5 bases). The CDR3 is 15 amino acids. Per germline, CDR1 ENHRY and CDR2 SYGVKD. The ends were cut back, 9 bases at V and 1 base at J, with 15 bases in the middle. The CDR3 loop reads CAIGLAGLNTGELFF. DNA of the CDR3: TGTGCCATTGGACTCGCTGGCTTGAACACCGGGGAGCTGTTTTTT.

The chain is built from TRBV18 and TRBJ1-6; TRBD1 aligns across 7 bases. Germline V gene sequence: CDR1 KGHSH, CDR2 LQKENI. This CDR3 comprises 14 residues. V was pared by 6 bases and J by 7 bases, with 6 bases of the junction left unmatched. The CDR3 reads CASSPGQPNSPLHF. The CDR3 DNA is TGTGCCAGCTCCCCGGGACAGCCGAATTCACCCCTCCACTTT.

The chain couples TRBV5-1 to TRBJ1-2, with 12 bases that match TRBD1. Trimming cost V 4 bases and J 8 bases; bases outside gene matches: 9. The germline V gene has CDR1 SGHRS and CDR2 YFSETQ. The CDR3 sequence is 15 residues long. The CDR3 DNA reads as TGCGCCAGCAGCCTAGGGACAGGGGGCGGTGAAGGCTACACCTTC. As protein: CASSLGTGGGEGYTF.

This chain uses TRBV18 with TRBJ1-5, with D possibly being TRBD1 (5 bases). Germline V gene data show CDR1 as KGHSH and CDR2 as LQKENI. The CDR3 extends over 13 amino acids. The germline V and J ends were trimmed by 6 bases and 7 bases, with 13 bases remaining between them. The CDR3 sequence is CASSIKGNQPQHF. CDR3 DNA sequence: TGTGCCAGCTCGATTAAGGGGAACCAGCCCCAGCATTTT.

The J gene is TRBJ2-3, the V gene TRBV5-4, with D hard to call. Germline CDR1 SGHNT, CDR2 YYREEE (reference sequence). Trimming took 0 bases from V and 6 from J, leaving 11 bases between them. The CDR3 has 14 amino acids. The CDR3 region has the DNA TGTGCCAGCAGCTTGGTACCCACAGAGGATACGCAGTATTTT. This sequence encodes CASSLVPTEDTQYF.

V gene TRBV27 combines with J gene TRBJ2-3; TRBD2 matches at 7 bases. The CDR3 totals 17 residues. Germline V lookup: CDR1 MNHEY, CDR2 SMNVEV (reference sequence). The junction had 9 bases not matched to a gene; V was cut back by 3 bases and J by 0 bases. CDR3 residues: CASSLAASGASTDTQYF. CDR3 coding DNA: TGTGCCAGCAGTTTGGCAGCTAGCGGCGCTAGCACAGATACGCAGTATTTT.

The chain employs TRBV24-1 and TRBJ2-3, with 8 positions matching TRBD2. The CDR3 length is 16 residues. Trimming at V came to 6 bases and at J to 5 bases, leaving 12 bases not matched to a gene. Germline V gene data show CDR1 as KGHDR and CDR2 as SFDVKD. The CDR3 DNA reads TGTGCCACCAGTCTATCCTATAGCGGGGCGATAGATACGCAGTATTTT. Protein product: CATSLSYSGAIDTQYF.

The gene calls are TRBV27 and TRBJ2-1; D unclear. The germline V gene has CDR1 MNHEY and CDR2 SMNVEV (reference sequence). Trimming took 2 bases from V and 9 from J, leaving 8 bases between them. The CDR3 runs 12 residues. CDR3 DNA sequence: TGTGCCAGCAGTTTAGGTCGCAGTGAGCAGTTCTTC. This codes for CASSLGRSEQFF.